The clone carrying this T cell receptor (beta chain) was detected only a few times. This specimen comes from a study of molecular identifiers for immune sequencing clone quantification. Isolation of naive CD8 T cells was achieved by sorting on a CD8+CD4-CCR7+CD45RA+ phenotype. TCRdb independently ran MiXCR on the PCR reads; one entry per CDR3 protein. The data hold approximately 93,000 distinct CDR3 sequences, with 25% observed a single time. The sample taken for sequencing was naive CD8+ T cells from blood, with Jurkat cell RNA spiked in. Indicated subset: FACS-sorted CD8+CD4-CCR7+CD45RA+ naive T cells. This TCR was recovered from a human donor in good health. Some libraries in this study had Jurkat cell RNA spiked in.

CDR3 sequence (DNA): TGTGCCAGCAGCCAAGCCGGGACAGATGGAGGCTACACCTTC. This sequence encodes CASSQAGTDGGYTF. The chain links TRBV3-1 to TRBJ1-2; 7 bases map to TRBD1. V was pared by 1 base and J by 8 bases, with 7 bases of the junction left unmatched. The CDR3 loop spans 14 amino acids. Germline loops: CDR1 LGHDT, CDR2 YNNKEL (reference sequence).